This is a list of T cell receptor beta chains from one sample in a study of T-cell reconstitution after alpha-beta-depleted transplantation in children. From the PCR reads, TCRdb called clonotypes with MiXCR, one entry per CDR3 protein. The table has fewer than 450,000 distinct CDR3 sequences, 15% to 20% seen once. Sequences were derived from PBMCs, mostly from graft donor cells, sampled 360 days after TCRalphabeta/CD19-depleted stem cell transplant. All receptors come from a male patient between 2 and 9 years old who had a stem cell transplant for acute lymphoblastic leukemia, so the T cells may come from the graft donor. Each CDR3 is given with its conserved first and last residue. A D gene is named only where the DNA matches it firmly.

d_gene: -
v_gene: TRBV7-4
CDR3aa: CASWSIAERQFF

d_gene: -
v_gene: TRBV6-2/TRBV6-3
CDR3aa: CASSYSMWRESGPYEQYF

d_gene: TRBD1
v_gene: TRBV15
CDR3aa: CATSRADRVFLETQYF

d_gene: -
v_gene: TRBV15
CDR3aa: CATSRDLRTAQSEQFF

d_gene: TRBD2
v_gene: TRBV28
CDR3aa: CASRGWGRETGELFF

d_gene: -
v_gene: TRBV4-3
CDR3aa: CASSQFSGGRNEKLFF

d_gene: -
v_gene: TRBV7-9
CDR3aa: CASSLGRDSQETQYF

d_gene: TRBD1
v_gene: TRBV5-1
CDR3aa: CASSLEPGTGLYEQYF

d_gene: TRBD1
v_gene: TRBV20-1
CDR3aa: CSARDFGQASYEQYF

d_gene: TRBD1
v_gene: TRBV6-2/TRBV6-3
CDR3aa: CASRRTGPYEQYF